One sample yielded the 17 T cell receptor beta chains listed below, sequenced in a study of Tregs in tolerant kidney transplant recipients (dated by TCRdb to the late 2010s). Library generation was performed with the immunoSEQ multiplex PCR assay. What TCRdb holds here is the immuneACCESS table cut down to in-frame rearrangements. Part of the clones is not present; checked against another copy, under half of the missing clones reflect an unresolved V gene, and the others are unexplained. This sample gives around 230,000 clones in total; 80% to 85% of them show up just once. The top ten clonotypes cover around 0.68% of the sample. Sequencing used CD4+ T cells from blood. The receptors originated from a human donor in good health.

The chain carries TRBV9 and TRBJ2-1; 8 nucleotides agree with TRBD1. This CDR3 spans 14 amino acids. The germline gives CDR1 SGDLS, CDR2 YYNGEE. V lost 3 bases, J lost 6 bases, and 5 bases stayed unmatched. The CDR3 sequence: CASSERQGFNEQFF. CDR3 nucleotide sequence: TGTGCCAGCAGCGAGCGACAGGGGTTCAATGAGCAGTTCTTC.

The V and J genes are TRBV5-1 and TRBJ2-1; D gene uncertain. CDR1 SGHRS and CDR2 YFSETQ come from the germline V gene. Trimming pared 0 bases from V and 4 bases from J, leaving 8 bases between. The length of the CDR3 is 14 residues. The CDR3 nucleotides read TGCGCCAGCAGCTTGGCCCCCCAGTACAATGAGCAGTTCTTC. This gives the protein CASSLAPQYNEQFF.

V is TRBV6-5 and J is TRBJ1-5; D uncertain. Germline V gives CDR1 MNHEY, CDR2 SVGAGI. The CDR3 has 13 residues. The V end was cut by 7 bases, the J end by 3 bases, with 10 bases between. The CDR3 here is CASTGGHNQPQHF. CDR3 nucleotide sequence: TGTGCCAGCACGGGAGGGCACAATCAGCCCCAGCATTTT.

The table lists this clone with a count of one. The chain couples TRBV19 to TRBJ1-1; no clear D gene. This CDR3 spans 11 amino acids. The germline gives CDR1 LNHDA, CDR2 SQIVND (reference sequence). With 5 bases removed from V and 4 bases from J, the gap between germline ends came to 5 bases. CDR3 sequence (DNA): TGTGCCAGTAGTTGGCTCACTGAAGCTTTCTTT. Its translation: CASSWLTEAFF.

This clone was seen just once. The rearrangement uses TRBV25-1 and TRBJ1-1; maybe TRBD1 (5 bases). CDR1 is MGHDK and CDR2 is SYGVNS in the germline V gene. The CDR3 has 16 residues. Between the trimmed V and J ends, which lost 4 bases and 0 bases, there was a span of 15 bases. CDR3 DNA sequence: TGTGCCAGCAGTGGGAGTGGGGGAGATCTGAACACTGAAGCTTTCTTT. It is translated as CASSGSGGDLNTEAFF.

The sample holds one count of this clone. The CDR3 region is CASSVETGGFRVYGYTF. DNA for the CDR3: TGCGCCAGCAGCGTGGAGACAGGGGGCTTTCGTGTCTATGGCTACACCTTC. The rearrangement links TRBV5-1 to TRBJ1-2; 10 bases fit TRBD1. Losses at the gene ends were 4 bases for V and 4 bases for J; bases not matched to a gene: 13. Germline lookup yields CDR1 SGHRS and CDR2 YFSETQ. This CDR3 is 17 amino acids long.

The chain recombines TRBV5-4 with TRBJ1-2; D is uncertain. The CDR3 runs to 13 residues. The germline V gene has CDR1 SGHNT and CDR2 YYREEE (reference sequence). V lost 0 bases and J 7 bases, leaving 10 bases between the germline ends. The CDR3: CASSLALGFGYTF. In DNA form, the CDR3 reads TGTGCCAGCAGCTTGGCCTTGGGTTTTGGCTACACCTTC.

Comment on this clone: Other DNA sequences of this sample code for an identical CDR3. The CDR3 spells CASTPGRAGGRETQYF. The CDR3, as DNA: TGTGCCAGCACTCCTGGGCGGGCGGGGGGCCGGGAGACCCAGTACTTC. The chain links TRBV5-6 to TRBJ2-5; 8 bases are shared with TRBD2. V lost 6 bases and J lost 5; bases outside the gene matches: 15. The CDR3 totals 16 residues. The germline V gene has CDR1 SGHDT and CDR2 YYEEEE.

The V call is TRBV7-8, the J call TRBJ2-3; no clear D gene. This CDR3 has 14 residues. The germline CDR1 and CDR2 sequences are SGHVS and FQNEAQ. Trimming removed 5 bases from V and 2 bases from J, with 11 bases in between. The CDR3 DNA is TGTGCCAGCAGCCCCGGAGAATTCACAGATACGCAGTATTTT. This translates into CASSPGEFTDTQYF.

Concerning this clone itself: The same CDR3 is also encoded by other DNA sequences in this sample. The V and J genes are TRBV10-3 and TRBJ2-7, with a weak D call TRBD2 (5 bases). The CDR3 runs 13 residues. Germline V gives CDR1 ENHRY, CDR2 SYGVKD. Deletions cut 7 bases from V and 7 bases from J, with 17 bases between. The CDR3 reads CAITGRVRDEQYF. As DNA, the CDR3 is TGTGCCATCACAGGTCGGGTCCGGGATGAGCAGTACTTC.

The chain has TRBV7-6 and TRBJ1-2; TRBD1 aligns across 7 bases. CDR3 length: 13 amino acids. Looked up from germline, CDR1 is SGHVS and CDR2 is FNYEAQ. V shed 3 bases, J shed 5 bases, and the junction held 3 bases outside the gene matches. CDR3 bases: TGTGCCAGCAGCTTCGGGACAGCATATGGCTACACCTTC. This encodes CASSFGTAYGYTF.

This chain uses TRBV11-3 with TRBJ2-7; the D call may be TRBD1 or TRBD2 (5 bases each). The CDR3 is made up of 13 amino acids. Trimming shortened V by 5 bases and J by 6 bases, and 14 bases separated the two germline ends. Germline CDR1 reads SGHNT; CDR2 reads YENEEA. In nucleotides, the CDR3 is TGTGCCAGCAGCACAGGACTTACCCGCGAGCAGTACTTC. Amino acid sequence: CASSTGLTREQYF.

The chain is built from TRBV27 and TRBJ2-3; no definite D call. The germline V gene has CDR1 MNHEY and CDR2 SMNVEV (reference sequence). The CDR3 is 13 amino acids. The germline V and J ends were trimmed by 5 bases and 1 base, with 7 bases remaining between them. Here the CDR3 reads CASSQFGTDTQYF. CDR3 bases: TGTGCCAGCAGTCAATTTGGCACAGATACGCAGTATTTT.

V is TRBV6-5 and J is TRBJ2-6; D unresolved. V gave up 7 bases and J gave up 2 bases, with 12 bases separating them. The CDR3 totals 15 residues. Germline-derived CDR1 and CDR2 are MNHEY and SVGAGI. The CDR3 is CASNRESTGANVLTF. CDR3 nucleotides: TGTGCCAGCAATCGCGAGAGTACTGGGGCCAACGTCCTGACTTTC.

The V gene is TRBV2, the J gene TRBJ2-7; D remains unclear. Between the trimmed V and J ends, which lost 8 bases and 0 bases, there was a span of 8 bases. This CDR3 contains 12 residues. Germline lookup yields CDR1 SNHLY and CDR2 FYNNEI. In DNA form, the CDR3 reads TGTGCCAGCCTTGAGTACTCCTACGAGCAGTACTTC. Its protein product is CASLEYSYEQYF. The full variable domain, its missing parts supplied by reference TRBV2 and TRBJ2-7, is EPEVTQTPSHQVTQMGQEVILRCVPISNHLYFYWYRQILGQKVEFLVSFYNNEISEKSEIFDDQFSVERPDGSNFTLKIRSTKLEDSAMYFCASLEYSYEQYFGPGTRLTVT.

About this clone: A junction end diverges from the germline sequence, so it may reflect a read error. This chain connects TRBV4-1 to TRBJ2-3; 13 bases align to TRBD2. Germline CDR1 reads MGHRA; CDR2 reads YSYEKL. The CDR3 extends over 15 amino acids. CDR3 DNA: TGTGCCAGCAGCCTAACGACTAGCGGGAGGGATACGCAGTATTTT. Translated: CASSLTTSGRDTQYF.

The chain couples TRBV5-6 to TRBJ2-1, with a possible D match to TRBD1 (5 bases). Trimming stripped 4 bases from V and 0 bases from J, with 11 bases between. The CDR3 runs 15 residues. CDR1 SGHDT and CDR2 YYEEEE come from the germline V gene. CDR3 sequence reads: CASSRQSLSYNEQFF. CDR3 DNA sequence: TGTGCCAGCAGCCGACAGAGCCTCTCCTACAATGAGCAGTTCTTC.